This TCR beta chain was captured in a study of blood T cell repertoires in COVID-19. As for the study in general: Italy, Spain and the United States were the sources of the convalescent and acute COVID-19 samples. The analysed material was cDNA or gDNA that came from T cells, B-cell-depleted T cells, or PBMCs.

The CDR3 consists of 10 residues. The ends were cut back, 5 bases at V and 7 bases at J, with 5 bases in the middle. The germline CDR1 and CDR2 sequences are DFQATT and SNEGSKA (reference sequence). Per the authors' pipeline: Amplification with reference gene primers provided the estimates of nucleated cell counts. Sequencing used immunoSEQ multiplex PCR; TCRdb keeps in-frame clones, though not all of them. The V and J calls and clone size are taken from that table; D and trimming were inferred from the DNA. The table shows 180,000 or so clones, with roughly 86% occurring only once. This clonotype was sampled from a man between 18 and 29 years old with acute or convalescent COVID-19. The sequenced material came from peripheral blood. This sequence joins TRBV20-1 and TRBJ2-2; no firm D call. The CDR3 DNA sequence: TGCAGTGCTTTTAACGGGGAGCTGTTTTTT. Translating gives CSAFNGELFF.